The present T cell receptor (beta chain) was sequenced within a study of T cell changes during pregnancy in multiple sclerosis. Data came from immunoSEQ multiplex PCR; TCRdb stores just in-frame clones and leaves some out. Among about 53,000 clones listed, approximately 91% were seen once. Trimming cost V 4 bases and J 0 bases, with 7 bases left between them. Germline V CDR1 and CDR2: SEHNR, FQNEAQ (reference sequence). The CDR3 contains 14 residues. The sample in question was CD4+ T cells from peripheral blood mononuclear cells, obtained in the third trimester of pregnancy. This receptor was taken from a female donor with multiple sclerosis, enrolled in a pregnancy study. This chain connects TRBV7-9 to TRBJ1-3; D remains ambiguous. The CDR3 sequence: CASSSSNSGNTIYF. The CDR3 coding sequence is TGTGCCAGCAGCTCAAGCAACTCTGGAAACACCATATATTTT.